These T cell receptor beta chains were read from a single sample in a study of blood T cell repertoires in COVID-19. Libraries were prepared by immunoSEQ multiplex PCR; TCRdb keeps only in-frame clonotypes and omits some of them. Here the sample spans about 190,000 clones, 70% to 90% being singletons. Sequenced input: peripheral blood. All receptors derive from a woman aged 40 to 50 who had recovered from COVID-19. The CDR3 runs from the conserved cysteine through the conserved F or W. A D gene is named only where the DNA matches it firmly.

j_call v_call d_call cdr3_aa cdr3_nt
TRBJ2-5 TRBV18 . CASSRGGLETQYF TGTGCCAGCTCACGGGGGGGGCTGGAGACCCAGTACTTC
TRBJ2-7 TRBV10-3 . CAITDGESEQYF TGTGCCATCACCGACGGGGAGAGCGAGCAGTACTTC
TRBJ2-3 TRBV16 TRBD1 CASSQAQGRSDTQYF TGTGCCAGCAGCCAGGCACAGGGGCGATCAGATACGCAGTATTTT
TRBJ2-1 TRBV18 TRBD2 CASSPGTSEHNEQFF TGTGCCAGCTCGCCCGGGACTAGCGAACACAATGAGCAGTTCTTC
TRBJ2-1 TRBV9 TRBD2 CASSPRLAGANNEQFF TGTGCCAGCAGCCCGAGACTAGCGGGAGCAAACAATGAGCAGTTCTTC
TRBJ2-7 TRBV4-1 . CASSQDDTSPSYEQYF TGCGCCAGCAGCCAAGATGACACGTCGCCATCCTACGAGCAGTACTTC
TRBJ1-1 TRBV14 . CASTLGMNTEAFF TGTGCCAGCACCCTTGGCATGAACACTGAAGCTTTCTTT
TRBJ1-5 TRBV6-5 TRBD1 CASSPGDRGGQPQHF TGTGCCAGCAGTCCTGGGGACAGGGGGGGTCAGCCCCAGCATTTT
TRBJ2-2 TRBV29-1 TRBD1 CSVEKGQGVTGELFF TGCAGCGTTGAGAAAGGACAGGGGGTCACCGGGGAGCTGTTTTTT
TRBJ2-3 TRBV7-2 TRBD2 CASRTSGTTTDTQYF TGTGCCAGCAGGACTAGCGGGACCACTACAGATACGCAGTATTTT
TRBJ1-6 TRBV18 . CASSPRDPGVGSPLHF TGTGCCAGCTCACCACGGGACCCGGGAGTAGGTTCACCCCTCCACTTT